These T cell receptor beta chains were read from a single sample in a study of beta chain features in type 1 diabetes. The data were produced by immunoSEQ multiplex PCR, yet TCRdb's version contains in-frame clones alone and is incomplete. This sample has under 900,000 clones; about 17% occur once, and the top ten carry 0.02% to 0.025%. The sample taken for sequencing was naive CD4+ T cells from blood. Receptor source: a woman between 18 and 30 years old in good health. Each CDR3 is given with its conserved first and last residue. Each record gives: V gene, CDR3 protein.

v_call: TRBV27
cdr3_aa: CASSPRGQGALSNQPQHF

v_call: TRBV6-5
cdr3_aa: CASSPQYSAYEQYF

v_call: TRBV7-9
cdr3_aa: CASSPGTSQSNEQFF

v_call: TRBV15
cdr3_aa: CATSIKEDQPQHF

v_call: TRBV9
cdr3_aa: CASSVVGGITDTQYF

v_call: TRBV7-9
cdr3_aa: CASSLDTWINEQFF

v_call: TRBV19
cdr3_aa: CASSDQGAKNIQYF

v_call: TRBV11-2
cdr3_aa: CASCPIAGGSTGELFF

v_call: TRBV2
cdr3_aa: CASSEAAEQYF

v_call: TRBV11-2
cdr3_aa: CASSWRGAKGSTEAFF

v_call: TRBV4-2
cdr3_aa: CASSSHRTSGSQDTQYF

v_call: TRBV7-9
cdr3_aa: CASSPSGTGANVLTF

v_call: TRBV5-1
cdr3_aa: CASSLALGGQPQHF

v_call: TRBV4-1
cdr3_aa: CASSHPGLAGEDTQYF

v_call: TRBV7-3
cdr3_aa: CASSGEDGYIEFF

v_call: TRBV27
cdr3_aa: CASSSLAMKTQYF

v_call: TRBV5-1
cdr3_aa: CASSLSTETGDEKLFF

v_call: TRBV7-6
cdr3_aa: CASSLAGSGNTIYF

v_call: TRBV18
cdr3_aa: CASSPSAASGNADTQYF

v_call: TRBV28
cdr3_aa: CASKEGAEYGYTF

v_call: TRBV6-5
cdr3_aa: CASTLTGGTPGELFF